This T cell receptor (beta chain) was profiled in a study of T cells in Graves' hyperthyroidism and ophthalmopathy. It was RNA transcripts that yielded the amplified TCR beta CDR3 regions. Researchers ran a first-round RT-PCR on the TCR CDR3 using the HTBI primer set. MiXCR was run by TCRdb on the multiplex PCR reads, yielding one entry per CDR3 protein. Among more than 300,000 distinct CDR3 sequences, approximately 17% were seen once, and the ten largest hold over 35%. CDR3 length: 13 amino acids. Germline-derived CDR1 and CDR2 are MNHEY and SVGEGT. Trimming took off 4 bases at V and 4 bases at J, with 10 bases between the two ends.

The source material was blood. V gene TRBV6-2 or TRBV6-3 combines with J gene TRBJ1-1; D unclear. The source is a man younger than 35 with Graves' ophthalmopathy. CDR3: CASSLIEGTEAFF. The DNA for the CDR3 is TGTGCCAGCAGTTTGATCGAGGGCACTGAAGCTTTCTTT.